This is a list of T cell receptor beta chains from one sample in a study of blood T cell repertoires in COVID-19. Sequenced by immunoSEQ multiplex PCR; TCRdb stores in-frame clones only, minus some. Of about 190,000 clones listed, about 88% are singletons. The sequenced sample was PBMCs or T cells enriched from blood (not recorded which). The source is a woman between 40 and 55 years old in a cohort exposed to, infected with or recovered from COVID-19 (not recorded which). CDR3s include the opening cysteine and the closing phenylalanine or tryptophan. The D gene is left open where the match is weak. Clone size appears in some rows only: once, few, many, or a class for an expanded clone.

V: TRBV3-1/TRBV3-2; D: -; J: TRBJ2-7; size: -; CDR3: CASSQERGYEQYF; DNA: TGTGCCAGCAGCCAAGAGCGGGGATACGAGCAGTACTTC
V: TRBV9; D: -; J: TRBJ2-1; size: -; CDR3: CASGLGGRQHNEQFF; DNA: TGTGCCAGCGGACTTGGGGGGAGGCAACACAATGAGCAGTTCTTC
V: TRBV18; D: -; J: TRBJ1-2; size: -; CDR3: CASSPLQTNYGYTF; DNA: TGTGCCAGCTCACCACTTCAGACTAACTATGGCTACACCTTC
V: TRBV6-5; D: -; J: TRBJ2-2; size: -; CDR3: CATFGEVTGELFF; DNA: TGTGCCACCTTCGGGGAGGTCACCGGGGAGCTGTTTTTT
V: TRBV27; D: -; J: TRBJ1-2; size: -; CDR3: CASSLINGDDGYTF; DNA: TGTGCCAGCAGTTTAATTAACGGAGACGATGGCTACACCTTC
V: TRBV19; D: -; J: TRBJ2-5; size: -; CDR3: CASSIRGMAGFSQETQYF; DNA: TGTGCCAGTAGTATAAGGGGGATGGCCGGTTTTAGCCAAGAGACCCAGTACTTC
V: TRBV2; D: TRBD2; J: TRBJ2-7; size: -; CDR3: CASSVLADIYEQYF; DNA: TGTGCCAGCAGTGTACTAGCGGACATATACGAGCAGTACTTC
V: TRBV28; D: TRBD2; J: TRBJ2-7; size: -; CDR3: CASSPMGDYYEQYF; DNA: TGTGCCAGCAGTCCTATGGGGGACTATTACGAGCAGTACTTC
V: TRBV9; D: TRBD1; J: TRBJ1-1; size: -; CDR3: CASSGRTGENPEAFF; DNA: TGTGCCAGCAGCGGCCGGACAGGGGAAAACCCTGAAGCTTTCTTT
V: TRBV27; D: TRBD2; J: TRBJ2-1; size: -; CDR3: CASSLRLASSYNEQFF; DNA: TGTGCCAGCAGCCTCAGACTAGCCAGCTCCTACAATGAGCAGTTCTTC
V: TRBV27; D: TRBD2; J: TRBJ2-1; size: -; CDR3: CASSRTSGGSEQFF; DNA: TGTGCCAGCAGTAGGACTAGCGGGGGAAGTGAGCAGTTCTTC
V: TRBV19; D: TRBD1; J: TRBJ1-2; size: -; CDR3: CASSLPDRPLNYGYTF; DNA: TGTGCCAGTAGTCTCCCGGACAGGCCCCTGAACTATGGCTACACCTTC
V: TRBV25-1; D: -; J: TRBJ1-1; size: many; CDR3: CASTDGWGDGGTEAFF; DNA: TGTGCCAGCACCGATGGGTGGGGGGACGGAGGCACTGAAGCTTTCTTT
V: TRBV24-1; D: -; J: TRBJ2-1; size: -; CDR3: CATDAGANEQFF; DNA: TGTGCCACCGACGCAGGGGCAAATGAGCAGTTCTTC
V: TRBV20-1; D: TRBD2; J: TRBJ2-3; size: -; CDR3: CSASGRGLAGADTQYF; DNA: TGCAGTGCTAGTGGACGGGGACTAGCGGGGGCAGATACGCAGTATTTT
V: TRBV24-1; D: TRBD2; J: TRBJ2-3; size: -; CDR3: CATSDWGGSTDTQYF; DNA: TGTGCCACCAGTGATTGGGGGGGAAGCACAGATACGCAGTATTTT
V: TRBV18; D: -; J: TRBJ1-2; size: -; CDR3: CASSPNGDYGYTF; DNA: TGTGCCAGCTCACCGAACGGGGACTATGGCTACACCTTC
V: TRBV13; D: -; J: TRBJ1-3; size: -; CDR3: CASSEDRFHSGNTIYF; DNA: TGTGCCAGCAGCGAAGACAGGTTCCACTCTGGAAACACCATATATTTT
V: TRBV30; D: TRBD1; J: TRBJ1-2; size: -; CDR3: CACRRDPDRANYGYTF; DNA: TGTGCCTGTCGAAGGGACCCAGACAGGGCGAACTATGGCTACACCTTC
V: TRBV3-1/TRBV3-2; D: -; J: TRBJ1-1; size: -; CDR3: CASSQDYGGWPEAFF; DNA: TGTGCCAGCAGCCAAGATTACGGGGGTTGGCCTGAAGCTTTCTTT
V: TRBV11-3; D: -; J: TRBJ1-1; size: -; CDR3: CASSSRQENTEAFF; DNA: TGTGCCAGCAGCAGTCGTCAGGAGAACACTGAAGCTTTCTTT
V: TRBV9; D: TRBD1; J: TRBJ1-3; size: -; CDR3: CASSVGQGTGNTIYF; DNA: TGTGCCAGCAGCGTAGGACAGGGTACTGGAAACACCATATATTTT
V: TRBV7-8; D: -; J: TRBJ2-7; size: -; CDR3: CASSLRGVYEQYF; DNA: TGTGCCAGCAGCTTACGAGGAGTCTACGAGCAGTACTTC
V: TRBV5-1; D: -; J: TRBJ2-5; size: once; CDR3: CASSLGGTSEETQYF; DNA: TGCGCCAGCAGCTTGGGGGGGACAAGCGAAGAGACCCAGTACTTC
V: TRBV28; D: TRBD1; J: TRBJ1-6; size: -; CDR3: CASSPTPGGWNSPLHF; DNA: TGTGCCAGCAGTCCAACCCCAGGGGGTTGGAATTCACCCCTCCACTTT
V: TRBV7-2; D: TRBD1; J: TRBJ1-5; size: -; CDR3: CASSISDRVQPQHF; DNA: TGTGCCAGCAGCATATCGGACAGGGTCCAGCCCCAGCATTTT
V: TRBV27; D: TRBD1; J: TRBJ1-2; size: -; CDR3: CASSTTGGIGYGYTF; DNA: TGTGCCAGCAGCACCACAGGGGGCATAGGCTATGGCTACACCTTC
V: TRBV28; D: TRBD1; J: TRBJ1-6; size: -; CDR3: CASSSNRWTGQNSPLHF; DNA: TGTGCCAGCAGTTCCAACCGATGGACAGGGCAAAATTCACCCCTCCACTTT
V: TRBV7-9; D: TRBD1; J: TRBJ1-5; size: -; CDR3: CASSSGQFSNQPQHF; DNA: TGTGCCAGCAGCTCGGGACAGTTTAGCAATCAGCCCCAGCATTTT
V: TRBV27; D: -; J: TRBJ2-2; size: -; CDR3: CASSPQTLNTGELFF; DNA: TGTGCCAGCAGTCCTCAGACTCTGAACACCGGGGAGCTGTTTTTT
V: TRBV25-1; D: TRBD1; J: TRBJ1-2; size: -; CDR3: CASSDPTGSGYGYTF; DNA: TGTGCCAGCAGTGACCCGACAGGGAGTGGCTATGGCTACACCTTC
V: TRBV5-4; D: -; J: TRBJ2-1; size: -; CDR3: CASSLGHTYNEQFF; DNA: TGTGCCAGCAGCTTGGGCCACACGTACAATGAGCAGTTCTTC
V: TRBV3-1/TRBV3-2; D: -; J: TRBJ2-7; size: -; CDR3: CASSQGGLHYEQYF; DNA: TGTGCCAGCAGCCAAGGGGGACTCCACTACGAGCAGTACTTC
V: TRBV6-5; D: -; J: TRBJ2-7; size: -; CDR3: CASSFPGGVSSYEQYF; DNA: TGTGCCAGCAGTTTTCCGGGTGGCGTGAGCTCCTACGAGCAGTACTTC
V: TRBV11-3; D: TRBD1; J: TRBJ1-1; size: -; CDR3: CASSTQGGTEAFF; DNA: TGTGCCAGCAGCACCCAGGGGGGCACTGAAGCTTTCTTT
V: TRBV5-4; D: -; J: TRBJ2-1; size: few; CDR3: CASSPTLEYQNEQFF; DNA: TGTGCCAGCAGCCCGACGCTAGAATACCAGAATGAGCAGTTCTTC
V: TRBV13; D: TRBD1; J: TRBJ1-2; size: -; CDR3: CASSFRQGGVYGYTF; DNA: TGTGCCAGCAGCTTTAGACAGGGGGGTGTCTATGGCTACACCTTC
V: TRBV6-5; D: -; J: TRBJ1-1; size: once; CDR3: CASSYYSAGQYEAFF; DNA: TGTGCCAGCAGTTACTATTCGGCAGGGCAATATGAAGCTTTCTTT
V: TRBV6-1; D: TRBD2; J: TRBJ2-3; size: -; CDR3: CASSELTSGKGDTQYF; DNA: TGTGCCAGCAGTGAATTGACTAGCGGTAAAGGAGATACGCAGTATTTT
V: TRBV27; D: TRBD1; J: TRBJ1-1; size: once; CDR3: CASGVLPGQGSTEAFF; DNA: TGTGCCAGCGGGGTCCTACCGGGACAGGGGAGCACTGAAGCTTTCTTT
V: TRBV9; D: TRBD1; J: TRBJ1-1; size: -; CDR3: CASSVVGTGDTEAFF; DNA: TGTGCCAGCAGCGTAGTCGGGACAGGGGACACTGAAGCTTTCTTT